This T cell receptor beta chain came from a study of OX40 agonist ivuxolimab in advanced cancers. For the study at large: Of the participants, about 40% had some prior anti-PD-1, anti-PD-L1 or anti-CTLA-4 therapy, which was allowed.

This table comes from immunoSEQ multiplex PCR, and its TCRdb copy is limited to in-frame clones, with some not included. Among approximately 89,000 clones, approximately 86% were seen once, and the ten largest hold approximately 0.71%. The CDR3 loop spans 17 amino acids. Germline-derived CDR1 and CDR2 are SGHAT and FQDESV (reference sequence). Trimming pared 2 bases from V and 1 base from J, leaving 16 bases between. The sequence derives from an adult with an advanced solid tumor such as melanoma, head and neck, liver or kidney cancer. Material: CD4+ or CD8+ T cells sorted from blood, obtained in a trial of the OX40 agonist ivuxolimab. V is TRBV11-1 and J is TRBJ2-3; possible D gene TRBD1, 5 bases. The CDR3 spells CASSLSAGKVGTDTQYF. CDR3 DNA: TGTGCCAGCAGCTTATCTGCAGGGAAGGTGGGCACAGATACGCAGTATTTT.